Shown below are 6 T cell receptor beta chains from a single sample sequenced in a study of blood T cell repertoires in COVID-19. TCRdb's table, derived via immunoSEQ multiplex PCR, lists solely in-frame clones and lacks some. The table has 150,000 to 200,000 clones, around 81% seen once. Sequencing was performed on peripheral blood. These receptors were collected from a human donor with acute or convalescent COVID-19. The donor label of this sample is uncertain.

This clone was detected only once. The CDR3 sequence: CASRLSGARVEQFF. Here the CDR3 DNA reads TGTGCCAGCAGACTTAGCGGGGCTCGGGTTGAGCAGTTCTTC. The chain carries TRBV28 and TRBJ2-1, with 8 bases that match TRBD2. J lost 9 bases, V lost 6 bases, and 10 bases had no gene match. This CDR3 spans 14 amino acids. In germline, CDR1 is MDHEN, CDR2 SYDVKM.

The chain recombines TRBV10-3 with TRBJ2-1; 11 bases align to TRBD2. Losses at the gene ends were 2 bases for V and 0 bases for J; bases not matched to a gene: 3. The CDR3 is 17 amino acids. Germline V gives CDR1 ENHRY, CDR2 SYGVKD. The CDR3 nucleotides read TGTGCCATCAGTGAGGCTAGCGGGGGGAGCTCCTACAATGAGCAGTTCTTC. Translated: CAISEASGGSSYNEQFF.

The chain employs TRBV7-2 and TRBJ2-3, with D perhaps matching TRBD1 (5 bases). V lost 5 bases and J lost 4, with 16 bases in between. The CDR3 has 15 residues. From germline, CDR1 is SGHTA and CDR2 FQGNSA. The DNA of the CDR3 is TGTGCCAGCAGCCAAAGGCTCCAGGGTGCAGATACGCAGTATTTT. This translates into CASSQRLQGADTQYF.

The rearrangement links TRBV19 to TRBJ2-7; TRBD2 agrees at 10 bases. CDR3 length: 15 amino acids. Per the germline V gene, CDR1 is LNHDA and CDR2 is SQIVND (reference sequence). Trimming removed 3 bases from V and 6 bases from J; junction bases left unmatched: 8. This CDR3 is CASSIAAGGPVEQYF. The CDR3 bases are TGTGCCAGTAGTATCGCAGCGGGAGGGCCAGTCGAGCAGTACTTC.

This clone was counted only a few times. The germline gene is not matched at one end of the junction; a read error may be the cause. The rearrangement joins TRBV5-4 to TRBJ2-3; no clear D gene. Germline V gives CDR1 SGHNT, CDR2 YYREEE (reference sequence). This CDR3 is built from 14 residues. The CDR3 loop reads CASCLDGYMDTQYF. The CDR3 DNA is TGTGCCAGCTGCTTGGACGGGTACATGGATACGCAGTATTTT.

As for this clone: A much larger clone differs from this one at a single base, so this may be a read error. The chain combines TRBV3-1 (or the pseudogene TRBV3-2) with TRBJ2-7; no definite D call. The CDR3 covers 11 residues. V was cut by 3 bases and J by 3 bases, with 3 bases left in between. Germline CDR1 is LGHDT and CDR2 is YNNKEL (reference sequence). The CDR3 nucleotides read TGTGCCAGCAGCCACCACTACGAGCAGTACTTC. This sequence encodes CASSHHYEQYF.